This is a list of T cell receptor beta chains from one sample in a study of shared clonotypes between healthy human individuals. This table comes from immunoSEQ multiplex PCR, and its TCRdb copy is limited to in-frame clones, with some not included. The sample consists of 800,000 to 950,000 clones, just over 95% of them appearing once. The sequencing input was naive CD8+ T cells sorted from blood. Receptors were obtained from a man aged 30 to 39 in good health. Each CDR3 is given with its conserved first and last residue. Fields, in order: J gene, V gene, D gene, clone size, CDR3 protein, CDR3 DNA. A D gene is named only where the DNA matches it firmly. The size entry is marked missing in some rows and otherwise reads once, few, many or a size class.

J: TRBJ2-1; V: TRBV2; D: TRBD2; size: once; CDR3: CASRGLAGFNEQFF; DNA: TGTGCCAGCCGAGGACTAGCGGGATTCAATGAGCAGTTCTTC
J: TRBJ2-1; V: TRBV7-8; D: NA; size: NA; CDR3: CASSLHGTYNEQFF; DNA: TGTGCCAGCAGCTTACACGGGACCTACAATGAGCAGTTCTTC
J: TRBJ2-2; V: TRBV29-1; D: NA; size: once; CDR3: CSVWSGELFF; DNA: TGCAGCGTTTGGTCCGGGGAGCTGTTTTTT
J: TRBJ2-7; V: TRBV11-2; D: NA; size: NA; CDR3: CASSLVTGVGSYEQYF; DNA: TGTGCCAGCAGCTTAGTAACGGGGGTAGGCTCCTACGAGCAGTACTTC
J: TRBJ2-1; V: TRBV14; D: NA; size: NA; CDR3: CASSQDTGKAYNEQFF; DNA: TGTGCCAGCAGCCAAGATACAGGCAAGGCCTACAATGAGCAGTTCTTC
J: TRBJ2-1; V: TRBV9; D: NA; size: NA; CDR3: CASSPRLEQPSPFF; DNA: TGTGCCAGCAGCCCCCGGCTTGAGCAACCGTCTCCGTTCTTC
J: TRBJ2-2; V: TRBV9; D: TRBD2; size: NA; CDR3: CASSATSDATGELFF; DNA: TGTGCCAGCAGCGCAACTAGCGACGCCACCGGGGAGCTGTTTTTT
J: TRBJ1-1; V: TRBV29-1; D: NA; size: NA; CDR3: CSAEDIGEGWEDEAFF; DNA: TGCAGCGCCGAAGACATTGGTGAGGGCTGGGAGGATGAAGCTTTCTTT
J: TRBJ1-4; V: TRBV15; D: NA; size: NA; CDR3: CATSREAAGEGNEKLFF; DNA: TGTGCCACCAGCAGAGAGGCGGCGGGGGAAGGTAATGAAAAACTGTTTTTT
J: TRBJ2-7; V: TRBV29-1; D: TRBD1; size: NA; CDR3: CSVVPIQGTTYEQYF; DNA: TGCAGCGTCGTGCCCATACAGGGGACCACCTACGAGCAGTACTTC
J: TRBJ1-1; V: TRBV5-1; D: NA; size: NA; CDR3: CASSLVPGLNTEAFF; DNA: TGCGCCAGCAGCTTGGTTCCAGGGTTGAACACTGAAGCTTTCTTT
J: TRBJ2-1; V: TRBV9; D: NA; size: NA; CDR3: CASSPLQVSDYNEQFF; DNA: TGTGCCAGCAGCCCGCTACAGGTTTCGGACTACAATGAGCAGTTCTTC
J: TRBJ2-7; V: TRBV4-2; D: NA; size: NA; CDR3: CASSQAPRGGGVSYEQYF; DNA: TGTGCCAGCAGCCAAGCTCCAAGGGGGGGCGGGGTCTCCTACGAGCAGTACTTC
J: TRBJ2-1; V: TRBV4-1; D: TRBD2; size: NA; CDR3: CASSLAGGPAEQFF; DNA: TGCGCCAGCAGCCTAGCGGGAGGGCCCGCTGAGCAGTTCTTC
J: TRBJ2-1; V: TRBV27; D: NA; size: NA; CDR3: CASSFTGNEQFF; DNA: TGTGCCAGCAGTTTTACGGGCAATGAGCAGTTCTTC
J: TRBJ2-1; V: TRBV4-1; D: TRBD2; size: NA; CDR3: CASSQAKGLASEQFF; DNA: TGCGCCAGCAGCCAAGCCAAGGGACTAGCGAGTGAGCAGTTCTTC
J: TRBJ2-7; V: TRBV4-1; D: NA; size: NA; CDR3: CASSQHRSAGEQYF; DNA: TGCGCCAGCAGCCAACACAGATCGGCGGGCGAGCAGTACTTC
J: TRBJ2-1; V: TRBV7-9; D: TRBD2; size: NA; CDR3: CASSPAFSGRAGYNEQFF; DNA: TGTGCCAGCAGCCCCGCTTTTAGCGGGAGGGCGGGTTACAATGAGCAGTTCTTC
J: TRBJ1-1; V: TRBV28; D: NA; size: NA; CDR3: CASSLRGLDTEAFF; DNA: TGTGCCAGCAGTCTACGAGGGTTGGACACTGAAGCTTTCTTT
J: TRBJ2-7; V: TRBV7-2; D: TRBD1; size: NA; CDR3: CASSHRDRAYEQYF; DNA: TGTGCCAGCAGCCATCGGGACAGGGCCTACGAGCAGTACTTC
J: TRBJ2-1; V: TRBV11-2; D: TRBD1; size: NA; CDR3: CASSFFDRAYQVEQFF; DNA: TGTGCCAGCAGCTTTTTCGACAGGGCCTATCAGGTTGAGCAGTTCTTC
J: TRBJ2-7; V: TRBV7-9; D: TRBD1; size: NA; CDR3: CASSPRTGSYEQYF; DNA: TGTGCCAGCAGCCCCCGGACAGGGTCCTACGAGCAGTACTTC
J: TRBJ2-7; V: TRBV6-6; D: TRBD1; size: NA; CDR3: CASSYRGQDYEQYF; DNA: TGTGCCAGCAGTTATAGGGGACAGGACTACGAGCAGTACTTC
J: TRBJ2-5; V: TRBV20-1; D: NA; size: NA; CDR3: CSAATGIPQYF; DNA: TGCAGTGCCGCTACCGGCATCCCACAGTACTTC
J: TRBJ2-1; V: TRBV14; D: NA; size: NA; CDR3: CASSQASIWLAEHEQFF; DNA: TGTGCCAGCAGCCAAGCTTCTATTTGGCTAGCCGAACATGAGCAGTTCTTC
J: TRBJ1-5; V: TRBV6-1; D: TRBD1; size: NA; CDR3: CASSTGGNQPQHF; DNA: TGTGCCAGCAGCACAGGGGGCAATCAGCCCCAGCATTTT
J: TRBJ2-5; V: TRBV27; D: TRBD2; size: NA; CDR3: CASKELSFVAGVRWETQYF; DNA: TGTGCCAGCAAAGAGCTCTCGTTCGTAGCGGGAGTACGGTGGGAGACCCAGTACTTC
J: TRBJ2-7; V: TRBV7-2; D: TRBD1; size: NA; CDR3: CASSSRDRVFGYEQYF; DNA: TGTGCCAGCAGCTCCCGGGACAGGGTTTTTGGCTACGAGCAGTACTTC
J: TRBJ2-3; V: TRBV11-2; D: TRBD2; size: once; CDR3: CASSYRGRGIDTQYF; DNA: TGTGCCAGCAGCTATCGCGGGAGGGGGATAGATACGCAGTATTTT
J: TRBJ2-7; V: TRBV7-9; D: NA; size: NA; CDR3: CASGFDEQYF; DNA: TGTGCCAGCGGATTCGACGAGCAGTACTTC
J: TRBJ2-1; V: TRBV4-1; D: NA; size: NA; CDR3: CASSQEVVWSDEQFF; DNA: TGCGCCAGCAGCCAAGAGGTTGTTTGGAGCGATGAGCAGTTCTTC
J: TRBJ2-7; V: TRBV27; D: TRBD2; size: NA; CDR3: CASSLGGRTYDEQYF; DNA: TGTGCCAGCAGTTTGGGGGGGAGGACCTACGACGAGCAGTACTTC
J: TRBJ2-3; V: TRBV5-5; D: NA; size: NA; CDR3: CASSTLRSTDTQYF; DNA: TGTGCCAGCAGTACACTACGGAGCACAGATACGCAGTATTTT
J: TRBJ1-1; V: TRBV7-6; D: NA; size: NA; CDR3: CASSLEDGYTEAFF; DNA: TGTGCCAGCAGCTTGGAGGACGGATACACTGAAGCTTTCTTT
J: TRBJ2-2; V: TRBV11-2; D: NA; size: NA; CDR3: CASSVWINTGELFF; DNA: TGTGCCAGCAGTGTATGGATAAACACCGGGGAGCTGTTTTTT
J: TRBJ1-1; V: TRBV6-5; D: NA; size: NA; CDR3: CASSYSGGGTEAFF; DNA: TGTGCCAGCAGTTACTCCGGCGGGGGGACTGAAGCTTTCTTT
J: TRBJ2-2; V: TRBV11-2; D: TRBD2; size: NA; CDR3: CACSGTSNTGELFF; DNA: TGTGCCTGCAGCGGGACTTCCAACACCGGGGAGCTGTTTTTT
J: TRBJ2-1; V: TRBV19; D: NA; size: once; CDR3: CASSIMGEAYNEQFF; DNA: TGTGCCAGTAGTATAATGGGGGAGGCCTACAATGAGCAGTTCTTC
J: TRBJ2-1; V: TRBV4-1; D: TRBD2; size: once; CDR3: CASSPLVASGRGEQFF; DNA: TGCGCCAGCAGCCCCTTGGTGGCTAGCGGGAGAGGTGAGCAGTTCTTC
J: TRBJ2-5; V: TRBV27; D: TRBD1; size: NA; CDR3: CASSKLPGQGTETQYF; DNA: TGTGCCAGCAGTAAACTGCCGGGACAGGGGACAGAGACCCAGTACTTC
J: TRBJ1-5; V: TRBV6-1; D: NA; size: NA; CDR3: CASSTLRGSNQPQHF; DNA: TGTGCCAGCAGCACACTGAGGGGTAGCAATCAGCCCCAGCATTTT